This T cell receptor beta chain was observed in a study of cytomegalovirus exposure and HLA in healthy donors. PCR involved 60 Vbeta and 13 Jbeta primers. Only in-frame clones appear in the TCRdb table, and some are missing; sequencing was by immunoSEQ multiplex PCR. Of some 140,000 clones detected, over 65% appear once; the ten largest clones hold 2% to 2.5%. This CDR3 has 11 amino acids. The V end was cut by 6 bases, the J end by 10 bases, with 15 bases between. Looked up from germline, CDR1 is DFQATT and CDR2 is SNEGSKA (reference sequence). The sample taken for sequencing was PBMCs. The receptor was derived from a man aged 30 to 45 in good health and CMV-seronegative. The chain joins TRBV20-1 to TRBJ2-5, with TRBD2 as a possible D gene (6 bases). The CDR3 loop is CSAPRGMGQYF. DNA for the CDR3: TGCAGTGCCCCACGGGGGATGGGCCAGTACTTC.